This T cell receptor (beta chain) was profiled in a study of cytomegalovirus exposure and HLA in healthy donors. Study at large: The same platform as the approximately 670 first-cohort repertoires was used for the 120 or so validation repertoires, a later analysis reported. General study results and limits: Specificity of a few CMV-associated chains for CMV antigens was verified in vitro. Subsequent analysis showed first-cohort TCR clusters tending to co-occur in some 120 validation repertoires. High sensitivity and specificity were reportedly achieved when the classifier diagnosed cytomegalovirus status.

The CDR3 length is 16 residues. Germline lookup yields CDR1 MGHRA and CDR2 YSYEKL. Trimming took off 1 base at V and 0 bases at J, with 9 bases between the two ends. As for this clone: No antigen is known for it.

Generated by immunoSEQ multiplex PCR, the TCRdb table keeps only in-frame clones and is missing some. The table lists over 200,000 clones, around 90% of them singletons. The sequence derives from a young woman in good health and CMV-seronegative. Sample: PBMCs. V and J are TRBV4-1 and TRBJ2-2; D not resolved. The CDR3 nucleotides read TGCGCCAGCAGCCAAGTCACCCTACCGAACACCGGGGAGCTGTTTTTT. It translates to CASSQVTLPNTGELFF.